This T cell receptor (beta chain) was recovered during a study of prognosis after radiotherapy for stage I lung cancer. Study-wide context: Over twelve of the patients were found to have newly diagnosed primary stage I lung tumors, and roughly 5 were living with oligometastatic NSCLC after surgical resection of the primary tumor. Enrolled patients (roughly 13 men, 6 women) had a median age of roughly 77 years and an age range of about 53 to 85 years.

The V segment lost 7 bases and the J segment 8 bases; nucleotides outside the gene matches: 11. The V gene's germline CDR1 is MNHEY and CDR2 SVGEGT. This CDR3 is built from 14 residues. Details on this clonotype: This likely traces to a read error, being one base from a far larger clone.

CT and PET/CT showed node-negative disease in all patients, who had no prior chemotherapy, radiotherapy or other malignancies. Genomic DNA served as the source from which two-round multiplex PCR generated TCR beta CDR3 amplicons. The first PCR round targeted every TRBV and TRBJ gene with specific primers. Each CDR3 protein is one row after TCRdb ran MiXCR on the multiplex PCR reads. Of approximately 20,000 distinct CDR3 sequences in the sample, around 24% were seen once. The sample consisted of PBMCs, taken before or after stereotactic body radiation therapy (not recorded which). The chain has TRBV6-2 or TRBV6-3 and TRBJ1-2; 9 bases line up with TRBD1. The receptor was derived from a donor aged 50 or older with non-small cell lung cancer. In DNA form, the CDR3 reads TGTGCCAGCATTGAAGCGGGACAGGGTCGCGGCTACACCTTC. Residues: CASIEAGQGRGYTF.